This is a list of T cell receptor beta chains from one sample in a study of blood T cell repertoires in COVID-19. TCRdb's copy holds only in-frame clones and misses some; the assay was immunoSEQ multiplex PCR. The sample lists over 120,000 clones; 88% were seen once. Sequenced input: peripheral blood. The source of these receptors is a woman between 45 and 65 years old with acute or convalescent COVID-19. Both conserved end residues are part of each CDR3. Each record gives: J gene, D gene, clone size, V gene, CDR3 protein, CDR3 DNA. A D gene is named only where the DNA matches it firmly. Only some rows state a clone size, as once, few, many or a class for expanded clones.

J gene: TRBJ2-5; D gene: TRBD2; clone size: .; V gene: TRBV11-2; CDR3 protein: CASSLAGTSGQETQYF; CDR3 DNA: TGTGCCAGCAGCTTAGCAGGGACTAGCGGCCAAGAGACCCAGTACTTC
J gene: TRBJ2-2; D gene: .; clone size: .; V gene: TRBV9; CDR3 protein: CASSVGLPAGELFF; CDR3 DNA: TGTGCCAGCAGCGTAGGACTGCCCGCCGGGGAGCTGTTTTTT
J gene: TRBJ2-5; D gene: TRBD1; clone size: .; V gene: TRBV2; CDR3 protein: CASRGDRGLGETQYF; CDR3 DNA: TGTGCCAGCAGGGGAGACAGGGGGCTAGGAGAGACCCAGTACTTC
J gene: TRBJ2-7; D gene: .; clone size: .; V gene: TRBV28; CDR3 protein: CASSFHINF; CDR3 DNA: TGTGCCAGCAGTTTTCACATAAACTTC
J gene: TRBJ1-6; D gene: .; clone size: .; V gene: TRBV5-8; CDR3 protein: CASSFGGESPLHF; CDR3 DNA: TGTGCCAGCAGCTTTGGGGGCGAATCACCCCTCCACTTT
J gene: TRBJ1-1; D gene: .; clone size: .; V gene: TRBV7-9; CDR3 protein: CASSSQGHTEAFF; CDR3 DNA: TGTGCCAGCAGCTCGCAGGGGCACACTGAAGCTTTCTTT
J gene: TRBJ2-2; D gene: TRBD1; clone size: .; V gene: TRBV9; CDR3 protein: CASRRTGETGELFF; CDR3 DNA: TGTGCCAGCAGGAGGACAGGGGAAACCGGGGAGCTGTTTTTT
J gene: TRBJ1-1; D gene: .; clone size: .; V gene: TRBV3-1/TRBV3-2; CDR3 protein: CASSPTWTEAEAFF; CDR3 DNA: TGTGCCAGCAGCCCCACCTGGACAGAGGCTGAAGCTTTCTTT
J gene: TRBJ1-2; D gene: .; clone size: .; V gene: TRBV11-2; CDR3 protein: CASSVGLAYYGYTF; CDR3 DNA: TGTGCCAGCAGCGTAGGCTTAGCCTACTATGGCTACACCTTC
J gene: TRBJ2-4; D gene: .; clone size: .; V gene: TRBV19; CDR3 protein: CASSANWSPNIQYF; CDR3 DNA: TGTGCCAGTAGTGCGAACTGGTCGCCAAACATTCAGTACTTC
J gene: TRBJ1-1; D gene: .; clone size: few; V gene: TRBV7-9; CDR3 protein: CASSAIQGAEAFF; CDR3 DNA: TGTGCCAGCAGCGCGATACAGGGCGCTGAAGCTTTCTTT
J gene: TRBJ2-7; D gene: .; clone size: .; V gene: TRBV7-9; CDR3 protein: CASSLAQGYEQYF; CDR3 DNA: TGTGCCAGCAGCTTAGCGCAGGGCTACGAGCAGTACTTC
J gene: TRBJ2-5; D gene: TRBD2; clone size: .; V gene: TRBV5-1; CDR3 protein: CASSILANQETQYF; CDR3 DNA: TGCGCCAGCAGCATACTAGCGAACCAAGAGACCCAGTACTTC